The 23 T cell receptor beta chains below were found in one sample sequenced in a study of Ad26.COV2.S vaccination and SARS-CoV-2 variants. TCRdb's table, derived via immunoSEQ multiplex PCR, lists solely in-frame clones and lacks some. Here the sample spans 200,000 to 250,000 clones, 70% to 90% being singletons. Treatment meaning: around 19 received Ad26.COV2.S at low or high dose, single or two shots; 5 received placebo; per-sample allocation not given. Following the first vaccine or placebo injection, samples were taken on day 63. The sequences come from peripheral blood, collected in a trial of Ad26.COV2.S vaccine versus placebo. Receptors originate from a person aged 18-65 years who received the Ad26.COV2.S COVID-19 vaccine or a placebo.

The V and J genes are TRBV28 and TRBJ1-2; TRBD1 might be the D (6 bases). The germline gives CDR1 MDHEN, CDR2 SYDVKM. Trimming took off 4 bases at V and 4 bases at J, with 19 bases between the two ends. The CDR3 totals 16 residues. Written as DNA, the CDR3 is TGTGCCAGCAGTTGGGTTGGTGGGGGCGCAATCTATGGCTACACCTTC. Its protein is CASSWVGGGAIYGYTF.

The CDR3 sequence: CASTDTGTYTGELFF. The CDR3 bases are TGTGCCAGCACAGATACCGGGACTTATACCGGGGAGCTGTTTTTT. This rearrangement joins TRBV9 to TRBJ2-2, with TRBD2 as a possible D gene (6 bases). Per the germline V gene, CDR1 is SGDLS and CDR2 is YYNGEE. This CDR3 contains 15 residues. Trimming took 6 bases from V and 5 from J, leaving 17 bases between them.

The chain recombines TRBV6-2 or TRBV6-3 with TRBJ2-3; maybe TRBD1 (5 bases). This CDR3 has 15 residues. Trimming left V 4 bases short and J 1 base short, with 12 bases between. Germline loops: CDR1 MNHEY, CDR2 SVGEGT. Here the CDR3 reads CASSSILRGTDTQYF. The CDR3 region has the DNA TGTGCCAGCAGTTCTATTCTCAGGGGCACAGATACGCAGTATTTT.

This sequence joins TRBV4-1 and TRBJ1-1; the D is unclear. V lost 4 bases and J lost 4, with 13 bases in between. Germline V CDR1 and CDR2: MGHRA, YSYEKL. The CDR3 is made up of 14 amino acids. The CDR3 reads CASSRFGWTTEAFF. The CDR3 DNA follows: TGCGCCAGCAGCCGCTTCGGGTGGACCACTGAAGCTTTCTTT.

The V gene is TRBV19, the J gene TRBJ1-4; 10 bases fit TRBD1. This CDR3 region has 14 residues. Trimming took 7 bases from V and 4 from J; bases not matched to a gene: 3. Germline lookup yields CDR1 LNHDA and CDR2 SQIVND (reference sequence). The CDR3 DNA reads as TGTGCCAGTACCGGGACAGGGGATAATGAAAAACTGTTTTTT. Protein: CASTGTGDNEKLFF. Filled out from reference TRBV19 and TRBJ1-4, the complete variable domain reads DGGITQSPKYLFRKEGQNVTLSCEQNLNHDAMYWYRQDPGQGLRLIYYSQIVNDFQKGDIAEGYSVSREKKESFPLTVTSAQKNPTAFYLCASTGTGDNEKLFFGSGTQLSVL.

Remarks on this clone: Other DNA sequences within the sample encode an identical CDR3. The chain recombines TRBV12-3 or TRBV12-4 with TRBJ2-3; no reliable D call. The V end was cut by 5 bases, the J end by 5 bases, with 8 bases between. The CDR3 length is 12 residues. CDR3 amino acids: CASSLGLDTQYF. CDR3 coding DNA: TGTGCCAGCAGTCTAGGGTTAGATACGCAGTATTTT.

V gene TRBV6-2 or TRBV6-3 combines with J gene TRBJ2-1; D uncertain. Per germline, CDR1 MNHEY and CDR2 SVGEGT. This CDR3 is 15 amino acids long. Trimming cost V 4 bases and J 0 bases, with 10 bases left between them. CDR3 DNA sequence: TGTGCCAGCAGTTTCGGCGGAAGCTCCTACAATGAGCAGTTCTTC. Translating gives CASSFGGSSYNEQFF.

The chain's CDR3 is CASSQVGAGSYNEQFF. DNA for the CDR3: TGTGCCAGCAGCCAAGTAGGGGCGGGTTCCTACAATGAGCAGTTCTTC. This chain uses TRBV3-1 (or the pseudogene TRBV3-2) with TRBJ2-1; tentatively, D is TRBD1 or TRBD2 (5 bases each). CDR1 is LGHDT, CDR2 YNNKEL, per germline (reference sequence). The CDR3 runs to 16 residues. V dropped 1 base and J dropped 1 base, with 11 bases sitting between them.

V and J are TRBV28 and TRBJ2-7; 8 nucleotides line up with TRBD2. Germline CDR1 is MDHEN and CDR2 is SYDVKM. The CDR3 sequence is 14 residues long. With 10 bases clipped from V and 3 bases from J, the junction kept 11 bases outside the gene matches. CDR3 nucleotides: TGTGCCACCGAGGACGGGACTAGTGTCTACGAGCAGTACTTC. This sequence encodes CATEDGTSVYEQYF.

The chain joins TRBV10-3 to TRBJ1-4, with 12 nucleotides matching TRBD1. CDR1 ENHRY and CDR2 SYGVKD come from the germline V gene. There are 17 residues in the CDR3. Trimming removed 4 bases from V and 10 bases from J; junction bases left unmatched: 13. This chain's CDR3 is CAISAGTGGAGKGKLFF. The DNA of the CDR3 is TGTGCCATCAGTGCCGGGACAGGGGGCGCCGGGAAGGGAAAACTGTTTTTT.

This clone was observed once. The V call is TRBV10-3, the J call TRBJ2-1, with TRBD2 matching over 16 bases. Trimming took 6 bases from V and 6 from J; bases not matched to a gene: 5. The CDR3 length is 16 residues. Germline V gene lookup returns CDR1 ENHRY and CDR2 SYGVKD. The CDR3 is CAIRKGLAGGGNEQFF. The CDR3 nucleotides read TGTGCCATCAGGAAGGGACTAGCGGGAGGGGGCAATGAGCAGTTCTTC.

V is TRBV7-2 and J is TRBJ2-3; the D is unclear. Germline CDR1 reads SGHTA; CDR2 reads FQGNSA. The CDR3 loop spans 13 amino acids. V lost 1 base and J lost 6, with 8 bases in between. The chain's CDR3 is CASSLEGWDTQYF. The CDR3 DNA sequence: TGTGCCAGCAGCTTAGAAGGGTGGGATACGCAGTATTTT. Complete variable domain (other parts from reference TRBV7-2 and TRBJ2-3): GAGVSQSPSNKVTEKGKDVELRCDPISGHTALYWYRQSLGQGLEFLIYFQGNSAPDKSGLPSDRFSAERTGGSVSTLTIQRTQQEDSAVYLCASSLEGWDTQYFGPGTRLTVL.

The chain couples TRBV6-5 to TRBJ1-5, with 7 bases matching TRBD1. Germline loops: CDR1 MNHEY, CDR2 SVGAGI. CDR3 length: 14 amino acids. V lost 5 bases, J lost 6 bases, and 7 bases stayed unmatched. The CDR3 region is CASSPPGGTQPQHF. DNA of the CDR3: TGTGCCAGCAGTCCCCCAGGGGGGACTCAGCCCCAGCATTTT.

The gene calls are TRBV9 and TRBJ2-7; D is undetermined. The CDR3 is 13 residues long. Germline CDR1 reads SGDLS; CDR2 reads YYNGEE. V lost 3 bases and J 3 bases, leaving 10 bases between the germline ends. The CDR3 loop is CASSADGYYEQYF. CDR3 nucleotides: TGTGCCAGCAGCGCGGACGGGTACTACGAGCAGTACTTC.

This clone was detected once. This chain joins TRBV5-4 and TRBJ2-2; D gene uncertain. The CDR3 runs 14 residues. The germline gives CDR1 SGHNT, CDR2 YYREEE (reference sequence). The V end lost 0 bases, the J end lost 6 bases, and 9 bases lay between the germline ends. The CDR3 DNA reads as TGTGCCAGCAGCTTGGCCGAGTCCTCCGGGGAGCTGTTTTTT. Protein sequence: CASSLAESSGELFF.

In this sample, this clone turned up a few times. The V call is TRBV5-1, the J call TRBJ1-6, with no clear D. Per the germline V gene, CDR1 is SGHRS and CDR2 is YFSETQ. This CDR3 has 17 residues. The V gene lost 3 bases and the J gene lost 0 bases, with 13 bases spanning the gap. CDR3 in amino acids: CASSSGTASSYNSPLHF. DNA of the CDR3: TGCGCCAGCAGCTCCGGAACAGCCAGCTCCTATAATTCACCCCTCCACTTT. Looking up the rest from reference TRBV5-1 and TRBJ1-6 gives the full variable domain: KAGVTQTPRYLIKTRGQQVTLSCSPISGHRSVSWYQQTPGQGLQFLFEYFSETQRNKGNFPGRFSGRQFSNSRSEMNVSTLELGDSALYLCASSSGTASSYNSPLHFGNGTRLTVT.

The chain uses TRBV7-2 and TRBJ1-6; the D is unclear. The CDR3 sequence is 12 residues long. Germline V gene sequence: CDR1 SGHTA, CDR2 FQGNSA. The ends were cut back, 4 bases at V and 9 bases at J, with 7 bases in the middle. The CDR3 sequence: CASSSVVSPLHF. CDR3 DNA: TGTGCCAGCAGCTCCGTGGTTTCACCCCTCCACTTT.

This chain connects TRBV7-2 to TRBJ2-1, with 9 bases lining up with TRBD2. With V trimmed by 4 bases and J by 3 bases, 7 bases remained unmatched. Germline lookup yields CDR1 SGHTA and CDR2 FQGNSA. CDR3 length equals 16 residues. The DNA of the CDR3 is TGTGCCAGCAGCTACCGGGGAGCGGGAGGCTACAATGAGCAGTTCTTC. Translation: CASSYRGAGGYNEQFF.

This chain links TRBV3-1 (or the pseudogene TRBV3-2) with TRBJ1-1; TRBD1 matches at 9 bases. Losses at the gene ends were 5 bases for V and 11 bases for J; bases not matched to a gene: 21. The CDR3 has 17 residues. Germline V lookup: CDR1 LGHDT, CDR2 YNNKEL (reference sequence). CDR3: CASSDVPGQGATSTAFF. DNA of the CDR3: TGTGCCAGCAGCGACGTCCCGGGACAGGGAGCAACCTCAACGGCTTTCTTT.

This chain joins TRBV7-3 and TRBJ2-2; D is unresolved. The germline gives CDR1 SGHTA, CDR2 FQGTGA. CDR3 length: 14 residues. V was clipped by 5 bases and J by 1 base, with 8 bases between them. The CDR3 here is CASSSRVNTGELFF. In DNA form, the CDR3 reads TGTGCCAGCAGCAGTAGGGTGAACACCGGGGAGCTGTTTTTT.

J is TRBJ1-5 and V is TRBV27; D gene unclear. V lost 5 bases, J lost 4 bases, and 9 bases lay in between. The CDR3 runs to 13 residues. CDR1 MNHEY and CDR2 SMNVEV come from the germline V gene (reference sequence). The DNA of the CDR3 is TGTGCCAGCAGTCTGCAGGTTAATCAGCCCCAGCATTTT. As protein: CASSLQVNQPQHF.

V gene TRBV6-5 combines with J gene TRBJ2-1; D may be TRBD1 (6 bases). This CDR3 comprises 15 residues. The V end was cut by 2 bases, the J end by 7 bases, with 15 bases between. Germline values: CDR1 MNHEY, CDR2 SVGAGI. CDR3 residues: CASSYRGITENEQFF. The CDR3, as DNA: TGTGCCAGCAGTTACAGGGGGATAACGGAGAATGAGCAGTTCTTC.

The chain has TRBV2 and TRBJ2-7, with unresolved D. Germline CDR1 is SNHLY and CDR2 is FYNNEI. The CDR3 extends over 14 amino acids. V lost 0 bases and J 1 base, leaving 7 bases between the germline ends. The chain's CDR3 is CASSEAVGSYEQYF. Written as DNA, the CDR3 is TGTGCCAGCAGTGAAGCAGTTGGGTCCTACGAGCAGTACTTC.